The 8 T cell receptor beta chains in this list originate from one sample, sequenced in a study of T cells in Graves' hyperthyroidism and ophthalmopathy. TCR beta CDR3 regions were amplified from RNA. Using the HTBI primer set, a first-round RT-PCR was run on the TCR CDR3. TCRdb called the multiplex PCR reads again in MiXCR, with one record for every CDR3 protein. The table lists under 250,000 distinct CDR3 sequences, over 20% of them singletons. What was sequenced was blood. These receptors originate from a woman in her thirties or forties with Graves' ophthalmopathy.

Many counts were recorded for this clonotype. V usage is TRBV10-3 and J usage is TRBJ2-2; 7 bases are shared with TRBD1. CDR1 and CDR2 (germline): ENHRY, SYGVKD. This CDR3 is built from 16 residues. V trimming: 3 bases; J trimming: 4 bases; junction bases outside the gene matches: 8. Here the CDR3 DNA reads TGTGCCATCAGTGAAACCTCACAGGGGTCCACCGGGGAGCTGTTTTTT. This encodes CAISETSQGSTGELFF.

Ten or more counts support this clonotype. The junction departs from the called germline gene at one end, perhaps through a read error. This chain joins TRBV6-1 and TRBJ1-2, with TRBD1 identical over 7 bases. The CDR3 covers 14 residues. Germline lookup yields CDR1 MNHNS and CDR2 SASEGT. CDR3 residues: CASTPGQGVDGYTF. DNA of the CDR3: TGTGCCAGCACCCCCGGGCAGGGGGTGGATGGCTACACCTTT.

The chain combines TRBV29-1 with TRBJ2-5; no definite D call. Germline V gives CDR1 SQVTM, CDR2 ANQGSEA. Trimming took 3 bases from V and 2 from J, leaving 10 bases between them. The CDR3 contains 13 residues. In nucleotides, the CDR3 is TGCAGCGTTGAGTTGCCGGAACAAGAGACCCAGTACTTC. Translating it yields CSVELPEQETQYF.

This clonotype was seen many times. The chain recombines TRBV10-3 with TRBJ2-5; D is uncertain. CDR1 ENHRY and CDR2 SYGVKD come from the germline V gene. The CDR3 contains 14 residues. The germline V and J ends were trimmed by 0 bases and 5 bases, with 10 bases remaining between them. The CDR3 bases are TGTGCCATCAGTGAGTCTGAGGAGAGGGAGACCCAGTACTTC. Its protein product is CAISESEERETQYF.

This clonotype was counted ten times or more. The chain recombines TRBV5-6 with TRBJ2-7; 9 nucleotides line up with TRBD1. Losses at the gene ends were 4 bases for V and 6 bases for J; bases not matched to a gene: 8. Germline loops: CDR1 SGHDT, CDR2 YYEEEE. The CDR3 is 14 residues long. The CDR3 spells CASSGGTGLLEQYF. CDR3 nucleotides: TGTGCCAGCAGCGGCGGGACAGGGCTCCTCGAGCAGTACTTC.

For the CDR3, the DNA is TGTGCCAGCAGTGGCCCACAGCGGGAGGTCACCGGGGAGCTGTTTTTT. Its translation: CASSGPQREVTGELFF. The chain is built from TRBV6-2 or TRBV6-3 and TRBJ2-2, with 9 bases aligning to TRBD2. The CDR3 has 16 residues. Per germline, CDR1 MNHEY and CDR2 SVGEGT. Trimming took 5 bases from V and 4 from J; bases not matched to a gene: 8.

This sequence joins TRBV6-5 and TRBJ1-5; no firm D call. V was clipped by 1 base and J by 5 bases, with 9 bases between them. Germline V gene sequence: CDR1 MNHEY, CDR2 SVGAGI. The CDR3 contains 14 residues. CDR3 protein: CASSYLDGDQPQHF. The CDR3 DNA reads as TGTGCCAGCAGTTACTTGGACGGAGATCAGCCCCAGCATTTT.

This clonotype has just a few counts. The chain recombines TRBV18 with TRBJ2-7; D is possibly TRBD2 (6 bases). The ends were cut back, 3 bases at V and 6 bases at J, with 21 bases in the middle. The CDR3 runs 16 residues. In germline, CDR1 is KGHSH, CDR2 LQKENI. CDR3 sequence: CASSPILVPKAGEQYF. The CDR3, as DNA: TGTGCCAGCTCACCGATACTAGTCCCGAAAGCGGGCGAGCAGTACTTC.